The entry that follows covers one TCR beta chain sequence. With 5 bases removed from V and 0 bases from J, the gap between germline ends came to 6 bases. Germline-derived CDR1 and CDR2 are MNHEY and SMNVEV (reference sequence). The CDR3 has 13 residues. This sample is drawn from a study of shared clonotypes between healthy human individuals. Execution of the assay was at deep level. Using immunoSEQ multiplex PCR, the repertoire was profiled, and TCRdb retains in-frame clones only, with some absent. The sample yields about 470,000 clones, 70% to 80% seen once. Sequencing was performed on PBMCs. The chain uses TRBV27 and TRBJ2-3; D is undetermined. This clonotype originated in a woman aged 40 to 50 in good health. Some clones in this sample may be carry-over from other donors' samples. CDR3 sequence (DNA): TGTGCCAGCAGTGGCGCTAGCACAGATACGCAGTATTTT. This sequence encodes CASSGASTDTQYF.